Each of the 21 T cell receptor beta chains below was sequenced from the same sample in a study of blood T cell repertoires in COVID-19. Repertoires were generated with immunoSEQ multiplex PCR, while TCRdb's copy carries only in-frame clones and drops some. In the table there are 60,000 to 65,000 clones, roughly 74% of which are singletons. The sequenced material came from peripheral blood. Every receptor here comes from a woman of 80 years or more with acute or convalescent COVID-19.

In DNA form, the CDR3 reads TGTGCCAGCAGCCTACGACAGGGTCAAGAGACCCAGTACTTC. Protein sequence: CASSLRQGQETQYF. The J gene is TRBJ2-5, the V gene TRBV7-2; 7 nucleotides line up with TRBD1. The CDR3 covers 14 residues. V was clipped by 5 bases and J by 2 bases; unmatched bases: 5. Per germline, CDR1 SGHTA and CDR2 FQGNSA.

The chain employs TRBV18 and TRBJ1-2; 7 nucleotides agree with TRBD1. Trimming took 6 bases from V and 4 from J; bases not matched to a gene: 5. The length of the CDR3 is 13 residues. Germline CDR1 and CDR2: KGHSH and LQKENI. CDR3 amino acids: CASSPGQLYGYTF. The CDR3 DNA reads as TGTGCCAGCTCCCCGGGACAGCTCTATGGCTACACCTTC.

The gene calls are TRBV3-1 (or the pseudogene TRBV3-2) and TRBJ2-4, with D perhaps TRBD2 (7 bases). Between the trimmed V and J ends, which lost 3 bases and 1 base, there was a span of 10 bases. The CDR3 loop spans 15 amino acids. In germline, CDR1 is LGHDT, CDR2 YNNKEL (reference sequence). The CDR3 DNA follows: TGTGCCAGCAGCCAGGGGAGGGGGGCCAAAAACATTCAGTACTTC. Translating gives CASSQGRGAKNIQYF.

V usage is TRBV7-2 and J usage is TRBJ1-2; 8 bases match TRBD1. After removal of 3 bases from V and 5 bases from J, the junction contained 2 bases not matched to a gene. This CDR3 is 13 amino acids long. Germline V lookup: CDR1 SGHTA, CDR2 FQGNSA. The CDR3 nucleotides read TGTGCCAGCAGCTTGGACAGGGCGTATGGCTACACCTTC. It codes for CASSLDRAYGYTF.

V is TRBV28 and J is TRBJ1-5, with TRBD1 matching over 8 bases. J gave up 6 bases and V 2 bases, and 6 bases lay outside the gene matches. CDR1 and CDR2 from the germline V gene are MDHEN and SYDVKM. The CDR3 has 15 residues. DNA of the CDR3: TGTGCCAGCAGTTTACCTGACAGGGGATCTCAGCCCCAGCATTTT. This codes for CASSLPDRGSQPQHF.

The chain recombines TRBV6-2 or TRBV6-3 with TRBJ1-6, with D maybe TRBD1 (6 bases). Trimming left V 5 bases short and J 0 bases short, with 8 bases between. The CDR3 is made up of 15 amino acids. Germline CDR1 and CDR2: MNHEY and SVGEGT. The CDR3 spells CASSDRSSYNSPLHF. The CDR3, as DNA: TGTGCCAGCAGTGACAGGAGCTCCTATAATTCACCCCTCCACTTT.

V usage is TRBV14 and J usage is TRBJ2-7, with unresolved D. The CDR3 contains 12 residues. With 2 bases removed from V and 6 bases from J, the gap between germline ends came to 8 bases. The germline V gene has CDR1 SGHDN and CDR2 FVKESK. CDR3 coding DNA: TGTGCCAGCAGCCAACTGGGCCCCGAGCAGTACTTC. Translation: CASSQLGPEQYF.

The chain has TRBV28 and TRBJ2-7; D might be TRBD1 (6 bases). The CDR3 spans 12 residues. Trimming removed 7 bases from V and 12 bases from J, with 19 bases in between. Germline assignment: CDR1 MDHEN and CDR2 SYDVKM. In DNA form, the CDR3 reads TGTGCCAGCACCCTTAACTCAGACAGGCCGTACTTC. The encoded protein is CASTLNSDRPYF.

This rearrangement joins TRBV29-1 to TRBJ2-3; tentative D call: TRBD1 (5 bases). Trimming took 6 bases from V and 0 from J, leaving 10 bases between them. This CDR3 is built from 13 residues. Germline loops: CDR1 SQVTM, CDR2 ANQGSEA. This CDR3 reads CSVTASSTDTQYF. DNA of the CDR3: TGCAGCGTGACAGCCTCCAGCACAGATACGCAGTATTTT.

The CDR3 bases are TGTGCCAGCAGCTTAGGGCAGGCATCGCCGTACTTC. It is translated as CASSLGQASPYF. The chain is built from TRBV7-9 and TRBJ2-7; no clear D. V was pared by 1 base and J by 12 bases, with 13 bases between. The CDR3 length is 12 residues. CDR1 and CDR2 (germline): SEHNR, FQNEAQ (reference sequence). Combining the CDR3 with reference TRBV7-9 and TRBJ2-7 gives the whole variable domain DTGVSQNPRHKITKRGQNVTFRCDPISEHNRLYWYRQTLGQGPEFLTYFQNEAQLEKSRLLSDRFSAERPKGSFSTLEIQRTEQGDSAMYLCASSLGQASPYFGPGTRLTVT.

This sequence joins TRBV19 and TRBJ1-2; no clear D gene. Trimming left V 2 bases short and J 7 bases short, with 8 bases between. Germline V CDR1 and CDR2: LNHDA, SQIVND (reference sequence). This CDR3 is built from 12 residues. The CDR3 region is CASSITPGGYTF. The CDR3 region has the DNA TGTGCCAGTAGTATAACTCCGGGTGGCTACACCTTC.

This clone was picked up a small number of times. The gene calls are TRBV19 and TRBJ2-1; 14 bases fit TRBD2. V was clipped by 8 bases and J by 8 bases; unmatched bases: 2. This CDR3 is built from 13 residues. The germline gives CDR1 LNHDA, CDR2 SQIVND (reference sequence). The CDR3 nucleotides read TGTGCCAGTCGACTAGCGGGAGGGCATGAGCAGTTCTTC. Protein: CASRLAGGHEQFF.

This clone was seen a handful of times. This rearrangement joins TRBV11-1 to TRBJ1-1; 7 nucleotides match TRBD1. CDR3 length: 14 amino acids. Germline V gene lookup returns CDR1 SGHAT and CDR2 FQDESV (reference sequence). Trimming cost V 7 bases and J 0 bases; bases outside gene matches: 5. CDR3 amino acids: CASIGGIMNTEAFF. CDR3 DNA sequence: TGTGCCAGCATAGGGGGCATTATGAACACTGAAGCTTTCTTT.

The chain is built from TRBV19 and TRBJ1-1; 7 nucleotides align to TRBD1. Losses at the gene ends were 4 bases for V and 4 bases for J; bases not matched to a gene: 6. This CDR3 has 14 amino acids. Germline CDR1 LNHDA, CDR2 SQIVND (reference sequence). DNA of the CDR3: TGTGCCAGTAGTAGCCCACAGGGGAGCACTGAAGCTTTCTTT. Translated, it gives CASSSPQGSTEAFF. The variable domain in full, completed from reference TRBV19 and TRBJ1-1, reads DGGITQSPKYLFRKEGQNVTLSCEQNLNHDAMYWYRQDPGQGLRLIYYSQIVNDFQKGDIAEGYSVSREKKESFPLTVTSAQKNPTAFYLCASSSPQGSTEAFFGQGTRLTVV.

V and J are TRBV29-1 and TRBJ1-1, with TRBD1 matching over 7 bases. J was trimmed by 1 base and V by 4 bases; bases with no gene match: 0. Germline lookup yields CDR1 SQVTM and CDR2 ANQGSEA. CDR3 size: 12 residues. The CDR3 spells CSVGDRNTEAFF. The CDR3 coding sequence is TGCAGCGTTGGGGACAGGAACACTGAAGCTTTCTTT.

J is TRBJ2-1 and V is TRBV5-1; the D gene is possibly TRBD2 (6 bases). The CDR3 sequence is 15 residues long. The V gene's germline CDR1 is SGHRS and CDR2 YFSETQ. V was clipped by 0 bases and J by 9 bases, with 16 bases between them. CDR3 bases: TGCGCCAGCAGCTTGGATTCGGGAGCCACCTTTGAGCAGTTCTTC. Its translation: CASSLDSGATFEQFF.

The rearrangement uses TRBV11-2 and TRBJ2-1, with TRBD1 matching over 10 bases. The CDR3 contains 15 residues. Trimming took 0 bases from V and 9 from J; bases not matched to a gene: 5. Germline V gene sequence: CDR1 SGHAT, CDR2 FQNNGV. The CDR3 spells CASSLEGQGPSEQFF. The CDR3, as DNA: TGTGCCAGCAGCTTAGAGGGACAGGGGCCCAGTGAGCAGTTCTTC.

The CDR3 DNA follows: TGCGCCAGCAGCCAAGATAGGGGGTTAGATGAGCAGTTCTTC. Its protein product is CASSQDRGLDEQFF. The chain has TRBV4-3 and TRBJ2-1; D perhaps matches TRBD1 (6 bases). The CDR3 spans 14 residues. Trimming took 0 bases from V and 8 from J, leaving 11 bases between them. From germline, CDR1 is LGHNA and CDR2 YSLEER.

This chain links TRBV11-1 with TRBJ2-4, with 7 bases fitting TRBD1. J was trimmed by 7 bases and V by 4 bases; bases with no gene match: 13. CDR1 and CDR2 (germline): SGHAT, FQDESV (reference sequence). CDR3 length: 16 amino acids. The CDR3 DNA reads as TGTGCCAGCAGCTCTACGAGACAGGGACGGGTGAACATTCAGTACTTC. The encoded protein is CASSSTRQGRVNIQYF.

The V gene is TRBV6-2 or TRBV6-3, the J gene TRBJ2-2, with a weak D call TRBD2 (6 bases). With 4 bases removed from V and 13 bases from J, the gap between germline ends came to 13 bases. CDR3 length: 12 residues. Germline V gene data show CDR1 as MNHEY and CDR2 as SVGEGT. The CDR3 nucleotides read TGTGCCAGCAGTTCCGGGACTGGTCTGCTGTTTTTT. Protein sequence: CASSSGTGLLFF.

The chain recombines TRBV28 with TRBJ1-5, with TRBD1 identical over 10 bases. The V segment lost 2 bases and the J segment 6 bases; nucleotides outside the gene matches: 13. The CDR3 spans 18 residues. Per germline, CDR1 MDHEN and CDR2 SYDVKM. CDR3: CASSLIGTGVNPGQPQHF. The DNA of the CDR3 is TGTGCCAGCAGTTTAATTGGGACAGGGGTAAACCCAGGTCAGCCCCAGCATTTT.